This T cell receptor (beta chain) was recorded in a study of T cells after yellow fever vaccination. Study results and limitations: Only a minor proportion of clonotypes was detected across both CD4 and CD8 compartments. Post-booster repertoires contained most primary-vaccination clones again (roughly 97% CD4, about 90% CD8). Bulk-population clonotypes that are abundant could appear as contaminants in FACS-sorted repertoires.

Of note for this clonotype: Its antigen remains unidentified.

5'RACE template switching generated TCR cDNA, adding a universal primer site and UMIs. TCRdb itself ran the 5' RACE reads through MiXCR, one entry per CDR3 protein. The data show approximately 510,000 distinct CDR3 sequences, around a fifth seen once. This sample comprised PBMCs, obtained around 3 weeks after the first yellow fever vaccination. This TCR derives from a man younger than 35 who received the YFV17D yellow fever vaccine.

The CDR3 DNA follows: TGTGCCATCAGTGACTGGCGGGGGGTACAAGAGACCCAGTACTTC. Its translation: CAISDWRGVQETQYF. The chain couples TRBV10-3 to TRBJ2-5; 8 bases align to TRBD2. The CDR3 length is 15 residues. CDR1 is ENHRY and CDR2 is SYGVKD in the germline V gene. With V trimmed by 3 bases and J by 2 bases, 5 bases remained unmatched.